These 20 T cell receptor beta chains originate from one sample sequenced in a study of shared clonotypes between healthy human individuals. Sequencing used immunoSEQ multiplex PCR; TCRdb keeps in-frame clones, though not all of them. There are about 1.5 million clones in the sample; roughly 96% occur only once, and approximately 1% lies in the top ten. Sequenced input: naive CD4+ T cells sorted from blood. Subset specified: CD45RA+ positively selected. The receptor source for this set is a man between 25 and 39 years old in good health.

To note about this clone: At the DNA level, this CDR3 is encoded by other sequences in the same sample as well. This chain links TRBV19 with TRBJ2-3; D gene unclear. The ends were cut back, 2 bases at V and 0 bases at J, with 6 bases in the middle. The CDR3 is made up of 14 amino acids. In germline, CDR1 is LNHDA, CDR2 SQIVND (reference sequence). CDR3 region: CASSISSSTDTQYF. CDR3 coding DNA: TGTGCCAGTAGTATAAGCTCTAGCACAGATACGCAGTATTTT.

This chain connects TRBV6-4 to TRBJ2-1; TRBD2 agrees at 8 bases. Germline lookup yields CDR1 MRHNA and CDR2 SNTAGT. There are 13 residues in the CDR3. The V segment lost 4 bases and the J segment 9 bases; nucleotides outside the gene matches: 5. The CDR3 region has the DNA TGTGCCAGCAGTGGATTACGGGGGGGTGAGCAGTTCTTC. As protein: CASSGLRGGEQFF.

The table lists this clone with a count of one. The rearrangement uses TRBV28 and TRBJ1-5; D ambiguous. The CDR3 length is 14 residues. Deletions cut 6 bases from V and 0 bases from J, with 9 bases between. The germline V gene has CDR1 MDHEN and CDR2 SYDVKM. Here the CDR3 DNA reads TGTGCCAGCAGCCAAATATATAGCAATCAGCCCCAGCATTTT. Amino acids: CASSQIYSNQPQHF.

The chain uses TRBV27 and TRBJ2-5; TRBD2 matches at 9 bases. The CDR3 covers 15 residues. The junction had 12 bases not matched to a gene; V was cut back by 6 bases and J by 7 bases. Germline CDR1 is MNHEY and CDR2 is SMNVEV (reference sequence). This CDR3 is CASSPVIAGVMTQYF. CDR3 in DNA: TGTGCCAGCAGCCCGGTGATAGCGGGAGTTATGACCCAGTACTTC.

J is TRBJ2-7 and V is TRBV28; D is undetermined. Germline CDR1 reads MDHEN; CDR2 reads SYDVKM. The CDR3 totals 15 residues. V was shortened by 2 bases and J by 0 bases, with 11 bases between the two germline ends. CDR3 sequence reads: CASSLPVKSSYEQYF. CDR3 nucleotide sequence: TGTGCCAGCAGTTTACCGGTTAAATCCTCCTACGAGCAGTACTTC.

This clone was seen once. The chain uses TRBV5-4 and TRBJ1-5; D is uncertain. V shed 0 bases and J shed 5 bases, with 6 bases lying between them. CDR3 size: 13 residues. Germline V lookup: CDR1 SGHNT, CDR2 YYREEE (reference sequence). Here the CDR3 reads CASSLDLDQPQHF. As DNA, the CDR3 is TGTGCCAGCAGCTTGGATCTAGATCAGCCCCAGCATTTT. The full variable domain, rest sourced from reference TRBV5-4 and TRBJ1-5, is ETGVTQSPTHLIKTRGQQVTLRCSSQSGHNTVSWYQQALGQGPQFIFQYYREEENGRGNFPPRFSGLQFPNYSSELNVNALELDDSALYLCASSLDLDQPQHFGDGTRLSIL.

This clone was counted a single time. This chain connects TRBV5-5 to TRBJ1-2; D ambiguous. The germline V and J ends were trimmed by 0 bases and 2 bases, with 5 bases remaining between them. The CDR3 extends over 13 amino acids. Germline V CDR1 and CDR2: SGHKS, YYEKEE (reference sequence). CDR3 protein: CASSLVGNYGYTF. For the CDR3, the DNA is TGTGCCAGCAGCTTGGTGGGGAACTATGGCTACACCTTC.

The chain couples TRBV7-6 to TRBJ2-3, with D tentatively TRBD2 (5 bases). Germline V gene lookup returns CDR1 SGHVS and CDR2 FNYEAQ. This CDR3 spans 16 amino acids. The V end was cut by 6 bases, the J end by 6 bases, with 22 bases between. The CDR3: CASSFSERLTGDTQYF. CDR3 nucleotides: TGTGCCAGCAGTTTTTCCGAGCGGCTTACCGGGGATACGCAGTATTTT.

The genes are TRBV2 and TRBJ1-2, with TRBD1 as a possible D gene (6 bases). The germline V gene encodes CDR1 SNHLY and CDR2 FYNNEI. Deletions cut 4 bases from V and 2 bases from J, with 14 bases between. The CDR3 covers 15 residues. The CDR3 coding sequence is TGTGCCAGCAGTGCCTTAACAGGGAGGAACTATGGCTACACCTTC. It is translated as CASSALTGRNYGYTF. Full variable domain (remainder filled in from reference TRBV2 and TRBJ1-2): EPEVTQTPSHQVTQMGQEVILRCVPISNHLYFYWYRQILGQKVEFLVSFYNNEISEKSEIFDDQFSVERPDGSNFTLKIRSTKLEDSAMYFCASSALTGRNYGYTFGSGTRLTVV.

The J gene is TRBJ2-7, the V gene TRBV5-1; tentatively, D is TRBD2 (6 bases). CDR3 length: 15 amino acids. CDR1 is SGHRS, CDR2 YFSETQ, per germline. Between the trimmed V and J ends, which lost 4 bases and 2 bases, there was a span of 16 bases. The CDR3 DNA sequence: TGCGCCAGCAGCCCGGATGAGGGGAGGACCTACGAGCAGTACTTC. This translates into CASSPDEGRTYEQYF.

The count of this clone is one. The chain recombines TRBV28 with TRBJ2-3; D assignment may be TRBD1 or TRBD2 (5 bases each). The CDR3 loop spans 16 amino acids. In germline, CDR1 is MDHEN, CDR2 SYDVKM. With 2 bases removed from V and 3 bases from J, the gap between germline ends came to 15 bases. CDR3 sequence: CASSLIDGGGTDTQYF. CDR3 sequence (DNA): TGTGCCAGCAGTTTAATCGACGGTGGGGGAACAGATACGCAGTATTTT.

The V call is TRBV27, the J call TRBJ2-5, with D perhaps TRBD1 (6 bases). The CDR3 sequence is 18 residues long. Germline loops: CDR1 MNHEY, CDR2 SMNVEV (reference sequence). Trimming took off 4 bases at V and 4 bases at J, with 25 bases between the two ends. For the CDR3, the DNA is TGTGCCAGCAGTTCCTATAGACAGGTGGGGACCTCTCCAGAGACCCAGTACTTC. Its translation is CASSSYRQVGTSPETQYF.

The V and J genes are TRBV11-2 and TRBJ2-5; 9 bases agree with TRBD1. The germline V gene encodes CDR1 SGHAT and CDR2 FQNNGV. V dropped 4 bases and J dropped 5; count of bases not matched to a gene: 5. The CDR3 runs 14 residues. In nucleotides, the CDR3 is TGTGCCAGCAGCTCAGACAGGGGGTTGGAGACCCAGTACTTC. Its protein product is CASSSDRGLETQYF.

The gene calls are TRBV28 and TRBJ2-7; a weak D match, TRBD2 (6 bases). V dropped 7 bases and J dropped 2 bases, with 18 bases sitting between them. The CDR3 spans 15 residues. The germline V gene encodes CDR1 MDHEN and CDR2 SYDVKM. In DNA form, the CDR3 reads TGTGCCAGCACTAATGGGGGGAGTACAACCTACGAGCAGTACTTC. Amino acid sequence: CASTNGGSTTYEQYF.

This clone was seen once. V usage is TRBV27 and J usage is TRBJ1-1; weak D call: TRBD1 (5 bases). Trimming shortened V by 5 bases and J by 3 bases, and 16 bases separated the two germline ends. The length of the CDR3 is 15 residues. In germline, CDR1 is MNHEY, CDR2 SMNVEV (reference sequence). The CDR3 region has the DNA TGTGCCAGCAGTCCTAGACCTCGACAGCACACTGAAGCTTTCTTT. It is translated as CASSPRPRQHTEAFF.

This chain links TRBV19 with TRBJ1-2, with D maybe TRBD1 (5 bases). CDR1 and CDR2 (germline): LNHDA, SQIVND (reference sequence). This CDR3 has 16 residues. V lost 3 bases and J lost 4, with 18 bases in between. CDR3 amino acids: CASSMGQGSVLYGYTF. DNA for the CDR3: TGTGCCAGTAGTATGGGGCAGGGCAGTGTCCTCTATGGCTACACCTTC.

The chain's CDR3 is CASSLGTGGPGAEAFF. CDR3 DNA sequence: TGCGCCAGCAGCTTGGGGACAGGGGGTCCCGGGGCTGAAGCTTTCTTT. The rearrangement uses TRBV5-1 and TRBJ1-1, with 10 bases aligning to TRBD1. Trimming at V came to 0 bases and at J to 6 bases, leaving 8 bases not matched to a gene. This CDR3 contains 16 residues. The germline gives CDR1 SGHRS, CDR2 YFSETQ.

Of note for this clone: The junction does not match germline at one end; this may be a read error. The chain joins TRBV11-1 to TRBJ2-7; TRBD1 matches at 10 bases. Germline values: CDR1 SGHAT, CDR2 FQDESV (reference sequence). CDR3 length: 13 amino acids. The CDR3 DNA follows: TGTGCCAGCAGCTTCGGACCCCTCGGGACAGGGGAGTTC. It translates to CASSFGPLGTGEF.

This clone was observed a handful of times. The DNA for the CDR3 is TGTGCCAGCAGGAGCTGGAGGGATGAAAAACTGTTTTTT. Amino acid sequence: CASRSWRDEKLFF. The chain recombines TRBV28 with TRBJ1-4, with D uncertain. Trimming took 6 bases from V and 6 from J, leaving 11 bases between them. Germline V gene sequence: CDR1 MDHEN, CDR2 SYDVKM. The CDR3 is 13 amino acids.

The chain's CDR3 is CASSKGLAGVILNYEQYF. CDR3 nucleotides: TGCGCCAGCAGCAAGGGACTAGCGGGCGTTATTCTCAACTACGAGCAGTACTTC. The rearrangement joins TRBV5-1 to TRBJ2-7, with TRBD2 matching 12 bases. Germline trimming cut 4 bases from V and 3 bases from J; bases unmatched to any gene: 14. Germline-derived CDR1 and CDR2 are SGHRS and YFSETQ. The CDR3 consists of 18 residues.